This T cell receptor (beta chain) was identified during a study of shared clonotypes between healthy human individuals. This clone was detected only a few times. TCRdb's table, derived via immunoSEQ multiplex PCR, lists solely in-frame clones and lacks some. This table has 950,000 to 1,100,000 clones, under 80% appearing once. The CDR3 extends over 13 amino acids. V was pared by 4 bases and J by 3 bases, with 10 bases between. Germline CDR1 is SGHRS and CDR2 is YFSETQ. Specimen: memory CD4+ T cells sorted from blood. Subset indicated: CD45RA-negative fraction. This receptor was obtained from a man younger than 30 in good health. This chain joins TRBV5-1 and TRBJ1-1; D might be TRBD1 (6 bases). CDR3 sequence: CASSTTGDTEAFF. The CDR3 coding sequence is TGCGCCAGCAGCACGACAGGAGACACTGAAGCTTTCTTT.